This T cell receptor beta chain is drawn from a study of shared clonotypes between healthy human individuals. Across the study: Per donor, CD8 memory used one plate, CD8 naive used two, CD4 memory used three and CD4 naive used three.

In this sample, this clone turned up once. Its antigen is undetermined. V was clipped by 4 bases and J by 4 bases; unmatched bases: 5. This CDR3 contains 16 residues. Germline V gives CDR1 SGHRS, CDR2 YFSETQ. The donors, healthy adults who were HIV-negative, had experienced no recent acute infections or vaccinations. General study results and limits: Limitation of the genetic and exposure-history diversity represented came from the few donors.

TCRdb's table, derived via immunoSEQ multiplex PCR, lists solely in-frame clones and lacks some. The table includes over a million clones, 98% to 99% detected once. The gene calls are TRBV5-1 and TRBJ2-2; TRBD2 agrees at 12 bases. This clonotype was sampled from a man aged 25-40 years in good health. The sample was naive CD4+ T cells sorted from blood. Specified subset: CD45RA+ positively selected. The CDR3 DNA follows: TGCGCCAGCAGCACCGGACTAGCGGGAATCACCGGGGAGCTGTTTTTT. Translated, it gives CASSTGLAGITGELFF.